These T cell receptor beta chains were read from a single sample in a study of T cell repertoires in cytomegalovirus infection. One entry per CDR3 protein, called by TCRdb with MiXCR from the reads. The sample yields roughly 800,000 distinct CDR3 sequences, almost 30% seen once. These receptors' targets are unknown. Source: cultured CD8+ T cells from PBMCs, taken from culture after CMV antigen stimulation. The receptor set was obtained from a human donor in good health (CMV status not recorded). Some clones in this sample may be carry-over from other donors' samples. The CDR3 runs from the conserved cysteine through the conserved F or W. A D gene is named only where the DNA matches it firmly. The size entry is marked missing in some rows and otherwise reads once, few, many or a size class.

>NA|few|TRBV6-1|TRBJ2-1
CASSERSNAASYNEQFF
TGTGCCAGCAGTGAAAGGTCCAATGCTGCCTCCTACAATGAGCAGTTCTTC
>TRBD1|few|TRBV5-8|TRBJ2-7
CASSFGTGSNEQYF
TGTGCCAGCAGCTTTGGGACAGGGTCAAACGAGCAGTACTTC
>NA|NA|TRBV2|TRBJ2-1
CASLHRGDEQFF
TGTGCCAGTCTGCATAGGGGGGATGAGCAGTTCTTC
>NA|many|TRBV28|TRBJ1-1
CASSLYGGRNTEAFF
TGTGCCAGCAGTTTATACGGCGGGAGGAACACTGAAGCTTTCTTT
>NA|NA|TRBV27|TRBJ2-7
CASSFGVGYEQYF
TGTGCCAGCAGTTTCGGAGTCGGCTACGAGCAGTACTTC
>NA|few|TRBV6-5|TRBJ1-6
CASSYSRTVDSPLHF
TGTGCCAGCAGTTACTCGAGAACAGTAGACTCACCCCTCCACTTT
>TRBD1|few|TRBV7-8|TRBJ1-2
CASLDRAYGYTF
TGTGCCAGCCTGGACAGGGCATATGGCTACACCTTC
>NA|NA|TRBV19|TRBJ1-1
CASSDIQNTEAFF
TGTGCCAGTTCGGACATTCAGAACACTGAAGCTTTCTTT
>TRBD2|NA|TRBV27|TRBJ2-1
CASSWLAGGTYNEQFF
TGTGCCAGCAGTTGGCTAGCGGGGGGAACCTACAATGAGCAGTTCTTC
>NA|NA|TRBV4-1|TRBJ2-2
CASSQGAAGVYTGELFF
TGCGCCAGCAGCCAAGGGGCGGCAGGGGTATACACCGGGGAGCTGTTTTTT